Shown below are 14 T cell receptor beta chains from a single sample sequenced in a study of blood T cell repertoires in COVID-19 (TCRdb year 2020). Libraries came from the immunoSEQ multiplex PCR assay. TCRdb provides this immuneACCESS table in a form limited to in-frame rearrangements. Some clones are lacking; in checked studies, under half of them reflect an unresolved V gene, and why the rest are absent is not known. This sample lists 190,000 or so clones; under 90% were detected once. Around 7% of the sample goes to the ten largest clones. Sequenced sample: peripheral blood. Receptors originate from a man aged 40-55 years with acute or convalescent COVID-19.

V gene TRBV15 combines with J gene TRBJ1-5; possible D gene TRBD1, 5 bases. The CDR3 totals 16 residues. V lost 1 base and J lost 4, with 14 bases in between. CDR1 is LNHNV, CDR2 YYDKDF, per germline (reference sequence). The CDR3 reads CATSRVGRELNQPQHF. In nucleotides, the CDR3 is TGTGCCACCAGCAGAGTGGGCAGGGAATTAAATCAGCCCCAGCATTTT.

A single count supports this clone. In DNA, the CDR3 is TGTGCCAGCAGCTTAGGCCGACTAGGGGGCGCAGATACGCAGTATTTT. This gives the protein CASSLGRLGGADTQYF. J is TRBJ2-3 and V is TRBV7-2; perhaps TRBD1 as D (7 bases). This CDR3 region has 16 residues. V was cut by 1 base and J by 4 bases, with 15 bases left in between. Germline V gene lookup returns CDR1 SGHTA and CDR2 FQGNSA.

This chain uses TRBV18 with TRBJ2-7; TRBD1 matches at 7 bases. Germline V gene data show CDR1 as KGHSH and CDR2 as LQKENI. The CDR3 runs to 15 residues. The ends lost 5 bases at V and 1 base at J; junction bases unmatched: 8. The CDR3 DNA reads as TGTGCCAGCTCAGAGGGACAGTTGTTTTCCTACGAGCAGTACTTC. As protein: CASSEGQLFSYEQYF.

The rearrangement links TRBV3-1 (or the pseudogene TRBV3-2) to TRBJ2-6, with TRBD2 matching 15 bases. Germline lookup yields CDR1 LGHDT and CDR2 YNNKEL (reference sequence). V lost 6 bases, J lost 12 bases, and 12 bases stayed unmatched. The CDR3 is 17 residues long. The CDR3 bases are TGTGCCAGCAGTCTTCTTACCGGGACTAGCGGGAGGACCGTCCTGACTTTC. This gives the protein CASSLLTGTSGRTVLTF.

The rearrangement uses TRBV5-1 and TRBJ1-2; D possibly corresponds to TRBD1 (5 bases). Germline assignment: CDR1 SGHRS and CDR2 YFSETQ. V lost 0 bases and J 7 bases, leaving 10 bases between the germline ends. This CDR3 is 13 amino acids long. CDR3 coding DNA: TGCGCCAGCAGCTTGGAAACAGGCAGTGGCTACACCTTC. Its translation: CASSLETGSGYTF.

The genes are TRBV9 and TRBJ1-1, with 8 nucleotides matching TRBD1. Germline-derived CDR1 and CDR2 are SGDLS and YYNGEE. With 4 bases clipped from V and 9 bases from J, the junction kept 11 bases outside the gene matches. The CDR3 totals 14 residues. CDR3: CASSLAGGASKAFF. The CDR3 DNA reads as TGTGCCAGCAGCCTAGCAGGGGGCGCCTCGAAAGCTTTCTTT. The full variable domain, its missing parts supplied by reference TRBV9 and TRBJ1-1, is DSGVTQTPKHLITATGQRVTLRCSPRSGDLSVYWYQQSLDQGLQFLIQYYNGEERAKGNILERFSAQQFPDLHSELNLSSLELGDSALYFCASSLAGGASKAFFGQGTRLTVV.

This clone was detected only a few times. The chain carries TRBV7-8 and TRBJ1-3; 7 bases match TRBD1. The CDR3 has 15 residues. Germline loops: CDR1 SGHVS, CDR2 FQNEAQ. The V and J ends lost 2 bases and 0 bases, in that order; junction bases with no gene match: 1. CDR3: CASSLWTGSGNTIYF. The CDR3 DNA sequence: TGTGCCAGCAGCTTATGGACAGGCTCTGGAAACACCATATATTTT.

V is TRBV4-2 and J is TRBJ2-3, with D possibly being TRBD2 (5 bases). CDR3 length: 15 amino acids. From germline, CDR1 is LGHNA and CDR2 YNFKEQ. Trimming took 6 bases from V and 1 from J, leaving 14 bases between them. CDR3 nucleotides: TGTGCCAGCAGACGGGAAGCCCAAGGCACAGATACGCAGTATTTT. Translation gives CASRREAQGTDTQYF.

The chain combines TRBV12-2 with TRBJ1-1; the table's D call of TRBD1 was not tested on the DNA. TRBV12-2 is annotated as a pseudogene. This CDR3 comprises 15 residues. The chain's CDR3 is CASRLEDGQGVGAFF. Written as DNA, the CDR3 is TGTGCAAGTCGCTTAGAAGACGGACAGGGGGTGGGTGCTTTCTTT.

V usage is TRBV6-5 and J usage is TRBJ1-2; TRBD1 aligns across 7 bases. Germline lookup yields CDR1 MNHEY and CDR2 SVGAGI. Trimming removed 6 bases from V and 3 bases from J; junction bases left unmatched: 10. This CDR3 has 15 amino acids. In DNA form, the CDR3 reads TGTGCCAGCAGCGAGGGGACAGCTGATTACTATGGCTACACCTTC. This gives the protein CASSEGTADYYGYTF.

This chain connects TRBV7-8 to TRBJ2-6; possibly TRBD2 for D (5 bases). The germline V and J ends were trimmed by 2 bases and 4 bases, with 18 bases remaining between them. Germline CDR1 and CDR2: SGHVS and FQNEAQ. This CDR3 spans 18 amino acids. The CDR3 loop is CASSLSRTGSVGANVLTF. CDR3 coding DNA: TGTGCCAGCAGCTTAAGCCGGACTGGCTCTGTAGGGGCCAACGTCCTGACTTTC.

The chain links TRBV11-3 to TRBJ2-7; 7 nucleotides match TRBD1. J was trimmed by 1 base and V by 5 bases; bases with no gene match: 5. There are 14 residues in the CDR3. CDR1 SGHNT and CDR2 YENEEA come from the germline V gene. The CDR3 DNA reads as TGTGCCAGCAGCCGCGACAGGGAGTCCTACGAGCAGTACTTC. Protein product: CASSRDRESYEQYF.

This chain links TRBV2 with TRBJ2-3; D may be TRBD2 (6 bases). This CDR3 region has 15 residues. V shed 8 bases and J shed 0 bases, with 15 bases lying between them. Germline CDR1 reads SNHLY; CDR2 reads FYNNEI. The CDR3: CASSGRESSTDTQYF. CDR3 coding DNA: TGTGCCAGCTCTGGGCGGGAATCTAGCACAGATACGCAGTATTTT.

This rearrangement joins TRBV18 to TRBJ1-1; a weak D match, TRBD1 (6 bases). The CDR3 has 13 amino acids. V was clipped by 3 bases and J by 8 bases, with 13 bases between them. In germline, CDR1 is KGHSH, CDR2 LQKENI. The chain's CDR3 is CASSPTTGLEAFF. DNA of the CDR3: TGTGCCAGCTCACCGACGACAGGCCTGGAAGCTTTCTTT.